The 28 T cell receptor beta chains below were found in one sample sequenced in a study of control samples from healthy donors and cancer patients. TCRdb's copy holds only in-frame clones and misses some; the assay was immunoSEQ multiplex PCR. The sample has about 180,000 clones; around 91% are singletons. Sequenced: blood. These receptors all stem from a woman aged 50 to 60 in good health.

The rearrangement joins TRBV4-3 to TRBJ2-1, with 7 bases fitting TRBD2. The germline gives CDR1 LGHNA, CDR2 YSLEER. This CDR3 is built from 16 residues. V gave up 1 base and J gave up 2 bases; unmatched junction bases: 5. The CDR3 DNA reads TGCGCCAGCAGCCAAGGGGCAGCGGGACCCTACAATGAGCAGTTCTTC. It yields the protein CASSQGAAGPYNEQFF.

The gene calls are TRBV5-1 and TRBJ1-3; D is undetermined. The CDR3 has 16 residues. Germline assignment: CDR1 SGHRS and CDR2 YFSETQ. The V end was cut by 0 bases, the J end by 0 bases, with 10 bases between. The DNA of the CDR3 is TGCGCCAGCAGCTTGGTGGCAGCAACCTCTGGAAACACCATATATTTT. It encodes CASSLVAATSGNTIYF. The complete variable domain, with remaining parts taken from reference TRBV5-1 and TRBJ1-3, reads KAGVTQTPRYLIKTRGQQVTLSCSPISGHRSVSWYQQTPGQGLQFLFEYFSETQRNKGNFPGRFSGRQFSNSRSEMNVSTLELGDSALYLCASSLVAATSGNTIYFGEGSWLTVV.

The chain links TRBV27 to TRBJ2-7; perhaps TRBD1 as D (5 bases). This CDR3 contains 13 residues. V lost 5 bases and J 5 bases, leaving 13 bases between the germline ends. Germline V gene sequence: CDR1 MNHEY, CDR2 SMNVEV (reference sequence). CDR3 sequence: CASSPRTNHEQYF. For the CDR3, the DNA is TGTGCCAGCAGTCCCCGGACAAACCACGAGCAGTACTTC.

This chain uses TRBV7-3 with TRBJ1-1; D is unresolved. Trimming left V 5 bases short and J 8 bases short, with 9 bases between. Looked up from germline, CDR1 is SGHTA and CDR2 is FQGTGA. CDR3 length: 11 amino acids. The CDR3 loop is CASSLGGEAFF. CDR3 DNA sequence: TGTGCCAGCAGCCTGGGAGGGGAAGCTTTCTTT.

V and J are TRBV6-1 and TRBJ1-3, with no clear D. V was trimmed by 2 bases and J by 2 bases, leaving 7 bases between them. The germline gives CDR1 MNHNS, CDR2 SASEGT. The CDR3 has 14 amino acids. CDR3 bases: TGTGCCAGCAGTGAAATGGGTACTGGAAACACCATATATTTT. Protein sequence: CASSEMGTGNTIYF.

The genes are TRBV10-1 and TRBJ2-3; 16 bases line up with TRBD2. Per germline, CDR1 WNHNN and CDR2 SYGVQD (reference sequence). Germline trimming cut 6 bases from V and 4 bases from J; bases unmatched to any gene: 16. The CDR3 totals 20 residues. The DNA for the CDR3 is TGCGCCAGCAGCCCCGGACACCCGGGACTAGCGGGAGGGCCCGCAGATACGCAGTATTTT. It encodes CASSPGHPGLAGGPADTQYF.

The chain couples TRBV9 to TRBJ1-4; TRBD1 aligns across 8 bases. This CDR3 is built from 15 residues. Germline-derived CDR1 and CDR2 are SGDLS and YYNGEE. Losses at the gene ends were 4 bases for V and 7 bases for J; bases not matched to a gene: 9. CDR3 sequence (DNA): TGTGCCAGCAGCCCCCTGACAGGGGTCGGTGAAAAACTGTTTTTT. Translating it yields CASSPLTGVGEKLFF. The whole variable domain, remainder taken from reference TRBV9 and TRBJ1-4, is DSGVTQTPKHLITATGQRVTLRCSPRSGDLSVYWYQQSLDQGLQFLIQYYNGEERAKGNILERFSAQQFPDLHSELNLSSLELGDSALYFCASSPLTGVGEKLFFGSGTQLSVL.

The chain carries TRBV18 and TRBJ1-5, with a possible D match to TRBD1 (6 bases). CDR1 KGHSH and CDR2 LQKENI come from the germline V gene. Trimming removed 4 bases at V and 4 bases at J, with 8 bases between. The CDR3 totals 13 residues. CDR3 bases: TGTGCCAGCTCACAGGGGGTTAATCAGCCCCAGCATTTT. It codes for CASSQGVNQPQHF.

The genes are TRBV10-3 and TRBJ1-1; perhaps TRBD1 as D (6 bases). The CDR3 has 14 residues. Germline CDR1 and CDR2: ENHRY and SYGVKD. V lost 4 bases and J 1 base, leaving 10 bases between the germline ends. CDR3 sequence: CAISGGHWNTEAFF. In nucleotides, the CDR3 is TGTGCCATCAGTGGGGGACACTGGAACACTGAAGCTTTCTTT.

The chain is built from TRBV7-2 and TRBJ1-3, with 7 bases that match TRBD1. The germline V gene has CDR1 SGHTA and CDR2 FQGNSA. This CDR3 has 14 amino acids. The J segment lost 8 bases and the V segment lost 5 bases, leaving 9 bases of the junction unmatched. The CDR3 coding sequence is TGTGCCAGCAGCCCCGCCCGACAGGGAGACACCATATATTTT. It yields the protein CASSPARQGDTIYF.

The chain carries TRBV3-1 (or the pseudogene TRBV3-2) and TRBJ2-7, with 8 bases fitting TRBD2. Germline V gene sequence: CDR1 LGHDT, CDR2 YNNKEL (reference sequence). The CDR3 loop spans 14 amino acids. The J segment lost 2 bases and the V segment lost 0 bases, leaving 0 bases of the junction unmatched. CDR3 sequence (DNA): TGTGCCAGCAGCCAAGATAGCGGGACCTACGAGCAGTACTTC. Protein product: CASSQDSGTYEQYF.

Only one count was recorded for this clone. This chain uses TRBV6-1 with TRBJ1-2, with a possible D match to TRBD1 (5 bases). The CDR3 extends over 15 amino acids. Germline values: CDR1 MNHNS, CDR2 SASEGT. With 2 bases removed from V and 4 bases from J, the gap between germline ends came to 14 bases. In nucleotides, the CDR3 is TGTGCCAGCAGTGAACAACAGGAGATTCCCTATGGCTACACCTTC. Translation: CASSEQQEIPYGYTF.

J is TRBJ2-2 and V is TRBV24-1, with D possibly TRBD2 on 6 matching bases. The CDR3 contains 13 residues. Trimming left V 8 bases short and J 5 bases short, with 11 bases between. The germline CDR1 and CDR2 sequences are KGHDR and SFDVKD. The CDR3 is CATTGVGTGELFF. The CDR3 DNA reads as TGTGCCACCACGGGGGTGGGGACCGGGGAGCTGTTTTTT.

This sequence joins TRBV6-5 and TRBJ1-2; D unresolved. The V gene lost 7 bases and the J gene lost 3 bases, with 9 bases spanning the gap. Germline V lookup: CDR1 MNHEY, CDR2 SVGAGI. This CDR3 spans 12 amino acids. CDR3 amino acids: CASNADYYGYTF. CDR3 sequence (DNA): TGTGCCAGCAACGCCGATTACTATGGCTACACCTTC.

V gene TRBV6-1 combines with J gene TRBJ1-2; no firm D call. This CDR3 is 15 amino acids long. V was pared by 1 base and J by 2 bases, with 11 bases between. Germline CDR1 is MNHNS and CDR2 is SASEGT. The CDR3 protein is CASSEGREPNYGYTF. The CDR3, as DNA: TGTGCCAGCAGTGAAGGACGGGAGCCCAACTATGGCTACACCTTC.

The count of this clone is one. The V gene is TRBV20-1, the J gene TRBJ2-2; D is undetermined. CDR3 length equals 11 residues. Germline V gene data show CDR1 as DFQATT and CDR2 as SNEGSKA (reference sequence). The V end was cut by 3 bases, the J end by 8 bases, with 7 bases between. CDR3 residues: CSASLLGELFF. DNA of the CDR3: TGCAGTGCTAGTCTTTTGGGGGAGCTGTTTTTT.

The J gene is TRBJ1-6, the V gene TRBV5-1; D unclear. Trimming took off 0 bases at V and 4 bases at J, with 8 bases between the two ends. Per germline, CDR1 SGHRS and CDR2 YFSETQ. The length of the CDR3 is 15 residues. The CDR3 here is CASSLGRIYNSPLHF. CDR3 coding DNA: TGCGCCAGCAGCTTGGGTCGGATTTATAATTCACCCCTCCACTTT.

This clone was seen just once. The CDR3 region is CARISTLLCGFSYEQYF. The CDR3 bases are TGTGCCAGAATCTCGACCCTGCTTTGCGGGTTCTCCTACGAGCAGTACTTC. V gene TRBV28 combines with J gene TRBJ2-7, with D possibly TRBD2 on 5 matching bases. This CDR3 spans 17 amino acids. Trimming cost V 9 bases and J 0 bases, with 24 bases left between them. Looked up from germline, CDR1 is MDHEN and CDR2 is SYDVKM.

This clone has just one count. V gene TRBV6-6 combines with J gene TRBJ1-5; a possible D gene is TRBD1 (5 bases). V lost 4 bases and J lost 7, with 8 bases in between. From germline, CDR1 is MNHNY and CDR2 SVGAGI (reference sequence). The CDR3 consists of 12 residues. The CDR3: CASSSQGQPQHF. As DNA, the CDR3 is TGTGCCAGCAGTTCCCAGGGACAGCCCCAGCATTTT.

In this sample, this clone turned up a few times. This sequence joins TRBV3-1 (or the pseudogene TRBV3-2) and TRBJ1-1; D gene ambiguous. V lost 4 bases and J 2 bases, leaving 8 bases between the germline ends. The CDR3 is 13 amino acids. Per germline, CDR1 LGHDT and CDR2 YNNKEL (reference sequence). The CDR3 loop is CASSPMTNTEAFF. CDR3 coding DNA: TGTGCCAGCAGCCCCATGACAAACACTGAAGCTTTCTTT.

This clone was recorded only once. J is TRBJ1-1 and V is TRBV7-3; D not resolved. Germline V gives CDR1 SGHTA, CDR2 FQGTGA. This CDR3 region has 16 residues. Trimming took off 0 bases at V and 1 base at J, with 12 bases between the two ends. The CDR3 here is CASSLTVAPGNTEAFF. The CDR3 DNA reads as TGTGCCAGCAGCTTAACCGTAGCGCCGGGGAACACTGAAGCTTTCTTT.

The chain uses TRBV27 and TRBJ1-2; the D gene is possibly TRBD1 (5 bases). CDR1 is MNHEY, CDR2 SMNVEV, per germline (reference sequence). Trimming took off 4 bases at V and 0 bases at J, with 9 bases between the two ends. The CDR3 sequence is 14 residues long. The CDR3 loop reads CASSYGGSNYGYTF. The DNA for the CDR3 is TGTGCCAGCAGTTACGGGGGTTCTAACTATGGCTACACCTTC.

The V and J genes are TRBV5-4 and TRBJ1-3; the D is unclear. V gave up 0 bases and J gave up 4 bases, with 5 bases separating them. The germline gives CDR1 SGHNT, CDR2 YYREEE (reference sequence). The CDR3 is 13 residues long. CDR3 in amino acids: CASSLVSGNTIYF. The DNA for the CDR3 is TGTGCCAGCAGCTTGGTCTCCGGAAACACCATATATTTT.

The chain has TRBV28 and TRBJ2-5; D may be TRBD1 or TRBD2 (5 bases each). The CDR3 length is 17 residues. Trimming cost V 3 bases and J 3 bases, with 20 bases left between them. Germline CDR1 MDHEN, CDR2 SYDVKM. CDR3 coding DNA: TGTGCCAGCAGTTTCCCCCTCCGGGGCGCTGTGAAAGAGACCCAGTACTTC. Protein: CASSFPLRGAVKETQYF. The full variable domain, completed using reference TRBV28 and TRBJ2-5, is DVKVTQSSRYLVKRTGEKVFLECVQDMDHENMFWYRQDPGLGLRLIYFSYDVKMKEKGDIPEGYSVSREKKERFSLILESASTNQTSMYLCASSFPLRGAVKETQYFGPGTRLLVL.

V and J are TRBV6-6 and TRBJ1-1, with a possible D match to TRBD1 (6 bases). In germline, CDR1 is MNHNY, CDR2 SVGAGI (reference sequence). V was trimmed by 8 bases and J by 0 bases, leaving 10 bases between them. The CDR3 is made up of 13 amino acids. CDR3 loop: CASEGGLNTEAFF. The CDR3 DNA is TGTGCCAGCGAGGGGGGTTTGAACACTGAAGCTTTCTTT.

CDR3 sequence reads: CASSELAGGSYEQYF. The CDR3 bases are TGTGCCAGCAGTGAATTGGCGGGGGGCTCCTACGAGCAGTACTTC. The V and J genes are TRBV6-1 and TRBJ2-7, with 8 nucleotides matching TRBD2. There are 15 residues in the CDR3. Germline V gene sequence: CDR1 MNHNS, CDR2 SASEGT. Germline trimming cut 2 bases from V and 0 bases from J; bases unmatched to any gene: 3.

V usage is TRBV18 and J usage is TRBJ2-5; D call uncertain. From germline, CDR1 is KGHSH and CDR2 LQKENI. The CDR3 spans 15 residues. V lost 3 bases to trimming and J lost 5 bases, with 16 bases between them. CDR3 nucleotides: TGTGCCAGCTCACCCTCGATCCGGTCCGGGGAGACCCAGTACTTC. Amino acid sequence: CASSPSIRSGETQYF.

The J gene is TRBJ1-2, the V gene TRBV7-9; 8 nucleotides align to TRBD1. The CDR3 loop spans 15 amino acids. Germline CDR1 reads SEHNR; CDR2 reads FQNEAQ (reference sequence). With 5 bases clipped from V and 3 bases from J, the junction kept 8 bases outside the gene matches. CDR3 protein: CASSRSGQEYYGYTF. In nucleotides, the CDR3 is TGTGCCAGCAGCCGTTCGGGACAGGAATACTATGGCTACACCTTC.